A single sample is the source of the 28 T cell receptor beta chains below, sequenced in a study of cytomegalovirus exposure and HLA in healthy donors. The PCR contained 60 Vbeta and 13 Jbeta primers. Using immunoSEQ multiplex PCR, the repertoire was profiled, and TCRdb retains in-frame clones only, with some absent. The profile covers about 130,000 clones, with about four fifths appearing a single time and roughly 4% taken by the ten largest. What was sequenced was PBMCs. Every receptor here comes from a woman aged 40 to 50 in good health and CMV-seronegative.

In its sample, this clone was seen a few times. The genes are TRBV6-1 and TRBJ2-1; 7 bases match TRBD2. The germline V gene has CDR1 MNHNS and CDR2 SASEGT. The ends lost 0 bases at V and 10 bases at J; junction bases unmatched: 6. The CDR3 spans 14 residues. The CDR3, as DNA: TGTGCCAGCAGTGAAGCTCCCCTACTAGCGGAGCAGTTCTTC. Its translation is CASSEAPLLAEQFF.

This chain joins TRBV12-2 and TRBJ2-3; the table calls TRBD1, which could not be checked here. TRBV12-2 is a listed pseudogene. CDR3 length: 18 amino acids. The CDR3 protein is CASRLDPPAGQRTDTQYF. The CDR3 region has the DNA TGTGCAAGTCGCCTTGATCCACCGGCGGGACAGAGGACAGATACGCAGTATTTT.

The chain uses TRBV19 and TRBJ2-1; 9 nucleotides agree with TRBD2. With V trimmed by 9 bases and J by 8 bases, 11 bases remained unmatched. This CDR3 has 14 residues. Per germline, CDR1 LNHDA and CDR2 SQIVND (reference sequence). The DNA for the CDR3 is TGTGCCAGCCGGGTGCGGGAGGGTTCGGATGAGCAGTTCTTC. Its translation: CASRVREGSDEQFF.

The chain is built from TRBV28 and TRBJ2-2, with 9 bases identical to TRBD1. Germline V gives CDR1 MDHEN, CDR2 SYDVKM. This CDR3 has 15 amino acids. The ends lost 6 bases at V and 2 bases at J; junction bases unmatched: 4. CDR3 sequence: CASRGQGLNTGELFF. The CDR3 nucleotides are TGTGCCAGCAGGGGACAGGGCCTTAACACCGGGGAGCTGTTTTTT.

This rearrangement joins TRBV7-9 to TRBJ1-1; 12 positions match TRBD1. V lost 4 bases and J lost 7; bases outside the gene matches: 7. The germline CDR1 and CDR2 sequences are SEHNR and FQNEAQ (reference sequence). The CDR3 is 15 amino acids. The CDR3 region is CASSSGTGGANEAFF. Here the CDR3 DNA reads TGTGCCAGCAGCTCAGGGACAGGGGGCGCGAATGAAGCTTTCTTT.

This chain joins TRBV6-6 and TRBJ2-7; 7 nucleotides agree with TRBD2. Germline values: CDR1 MNHNY, CDR2 SVGAGI (reference sequence). This CDR3 region has 14 residues. Losses at the gene ends were 7 bases for V and 2 bases for J; bases not matched to a gene: 8. CDR3 amino acids: CASTTSGGTYEQYF. The CDR3 DNA is TGTGCCAGCACCACCTCGGGGGGAACCTACGAGCAGTACTTC.

This clone came up once. J is TRBJ2-5 and V is TRBV2; TRBD1 aligns across 7 bases. The DNA end lines up better with TRBJ2-7; the J call may be wrong. Per the germline V gene, CDR1 is SNHLY and CDR2 is FYNNEI. The length of the CDR3 is 14 residues. This CDR3 reads CASSVRGSSYEQYF. CDR3 coding DNA: TGTGCCAGCAGCGTCAGGGGGAGCTCCTACGAGCAGTACTTC.

The DNA for the CDR3 is TGTGCCAGCAGCTCGCTAGGTTCCGAGCAGTACTTC. It is translated as CASSSLGSEQYF. The chain combines TRBV7-9 with TRBJ2-7; the D is unclear. Trimming took off 4 bases at V and 6 bases at J, with 10 bases between the two ends. Germline V gives CDR1 SEHNR, CDR2 FQNEAQ (reference sequence). There are 12 residues in the CDR3.

The gene calls are TRBV6-6 and TRBJ1-4; 7 nucleotides match TRBD1. V gave up 6 bases and J gave up 8 bases; unmatched junction bases: 9. The CDR3 is made up of 14 amino acids. CDR1 and CDR2 from the germline V gene are MNHNY and SVGAGI (reference sequence). The CDR3 DNA follows: TGTGCCAGCAGCCGAAGGGGGCGAGAAGAAAAACTGTTTTTT. Its protein product is CASSRRGREEKLFF.

The chain employs TRBV27 and TRBJ2-3; D remains unclear. CDR3 size: 13 residues. Germline CDR1 MNHEY, CDR2 SMNVEV (reference sequence). V gave up 3 bases and J gave up 3 bases, with 7 bases separating them. Here the CDR3 reads CASSFRVTDTQYF. The CDR3 nucleotides read TGTGCCAGCAGTTTTAGAGTGACAGATACGCAGTATTTT.

On this clone itself: A junction end diverges from the germline sequence, so it may reflect a read error. The rearrangement links TRBV7-9 to TRBJ2-2; no reliable D call. Germline V CDR1 and CDR2: SEHNR, FQNEAQ (reference sequence). This CDR3 region has 15 residues. The CDR3 here is CSSSLRHPYTGELFF. The CDR3 region has the DNA TGTTCCAGCAGCTTACGACACCCATACACCGGGGAGCTGTTTTTT.

This rearrangement joins TRBV9 to TRBJ1-2, with TRBD1 matching 7 bases. This CDR3 comprises 18 residues. The J segment lost 4 bases and the V segment lost 0 bases, leaving 15 bases of the junction unmatched. Germline-derived CDR1 and CDR2 are SGDLS and YYNGEE. In DNA, the CDR3 is TGTGCCAGCAGCGTAGGGCCCGGCCAGGGGGTCCTCCCCTATGGCTACACCTTC. Translated, it gives CASSVGPGQGVLPYGYTF.

The rearrangement uses TRBV6-5 and TRBJ2-7; 7 bases fit TRBD1. Trimming removed 6 bases from V and 3 bases from J; junction bases left unmatched: 5. Germline V CDR1 and CDR2: MNHEY, SVGAGI. The CDR3 extends over 13 amino acids. CDR3 in amino acids: CASRRRDSYEQYF. Here the CDR3 DNA reads TGTGCCAGCAGACGCCGGGACAGCTACGAGCAGTACTTC.

J is TRBJ2-5 and V is TRBV7-2, with a possible D match to TRBD2 (5 bases). The CDR3 is 15 amino acids. Trimming cost V 5 bases and J 2 bases, with 15 bases left between them. Germline CDR1 and CDR2: SGHTA and FQGNSA. The CDR3 nucleotides read TGTGCCAGCAGCCCCAATGGACTTGCTCAAGAGACCCAGTACTTC. Its protein product is CASSPNGLAQETQYF.

The chain links TRBV12-5 to TRBJ2-5; D is perhaps TRBD2 (5 bases). There are 15 residues in the CDR3. Trimming shortened V by 3 bases and J by 5 bases, and 16 bases separated the two germline ends. CDR1 and CDR2 (germline): LGHNT, FRNRAP. The CDR3 nucleotides read TGTGCTAGTGGTTTTCCAGTCCCGACGGGGGAGACCCAGTACTTC. Residues: CASGFPVPTGETQYF.

The chain recombines TRBV6-1 with TRBJ1-2; 7 positions agree with TRBD1. The CDR3 runs 14 residues. J gave up 8 bases and V 6 bases, and 12 bases lay outside the gene matches. Germline CDR1 reads MNHNS; CDR2 reads SASEGT. The chain's CDR3 is CASRETGRIGGYTF. CDR3 coding DNA: TGTGCCAGCAGGGAGACAGGGAGGATCGGCGGCTACACCTTC.

This rearrangement joins TRBV7-3 to TRBJ2-5; TRBD1 agrees at 7 bases. CDR3 length: 13 amino acids. J lost 3 bases, V lost 5 bases, and 3 bases had no gene match. Germline-derived CDR1 and CDR2 are SGHTA and FQGTGA. The CDR3 loop is CASSRDREETQYF. The CDR3 DNA follows: TGTGCCAGCAGCCGCGACAGGGAAGAGACCCAGTACTTC. The whole variable domain, filled in from reference TRBV7-3 and TRBJ2-5, reads GAGVSQTPSNKVTEKGKYVELRCDPISGHTALYWYRQSLGQGPEFLIYFQGTGAADDSGLPNDRFFAVRPEGSVSTLKIQRTERGDSAVYLCASSRDREETQYFGPGTRLLVL.

V is TRBV28 and J is TRBJ2-7; tentative D call: TRBD2 (6 bases). Germline values: CDR1 MDHEN, CDR2 SYDVKM. The CDR3 extends over 11 amino acids. The germline V and J ends were trimmed by 8 bases and 7 bases, with 12 bases remaining between them. The CDR3 spells CASHAGREQYF. The CDR3 nucleotides are TGTGCCAGCCACGCGGGGAGGGAGCAGTACTTC.

The V gene is TRBV4-2, the J gene TRBJ2-1; 9 nucleotides line up with TRBD1. J was trimmed by 0 bases and V by 0 bases; bases with no gene match: 12. CDR1 is LGHNA, CDR2 YNFKEQ, per germline. This CDR3 comprises 20 residues. DNA for the CDR3: TGTGCCAGCAGCCAAGATCCTGGGGACAGGGATATACTCTCCTACAATGAGCAGTTCTTC. This sequence encodes CASSQDPGDRDILSYNEQFF.

The chain is built from TRBV6-1 and TRBJ1-5; D ambiguous. Germline loops: CDR1 MNHNS, CDR2 SASEGT. V lost 2 bases and J 0 bases, leaving 5 bases between the germline ends. This CDR3 is 14 amino acids long. CDR3 sequence reads: CASSESGSNQPQHF. The CDR3 DNA sequence: TGTGCCAGCAGTGAATCCGGTAGCAATCAGCCCCAGCATTTT.

The chain uses TRBV6-5 and TRBJ2-7; a possible D gene is TRBD1 (7 bases). Trimming left V 7 bases short and J 3 bases short, with 13 bases between. The germline V gene has CDR1 MNHEY and CDR2 SVGAGI. The length of the CDR3 is 13 residues. CDR3 residues: CASKPGGYYEQYF. The CDR3 bases are TGTGCCAGCAAGCCAGGGGGGTACTACGAGCAGTACTTC.

This clone was seen once. The rearrangement joins TRBV7-9 to TRBJ2-6, with 9 bases that match TRBD1. The CDR3 consists of 17 residues. The V segment lost 5 bases and the J segment 1 base; nucleotides outside the gene matches: 6. Germline loops: CDR1 SEHNR, CDR2 FQNEAQ (reference sequence). As DNA, the CDR3 is TGTGCCAGCAGCGTGACAGGGGGGGCGTCTGGGGCCAACGTCCTGACTTTC. Its translation is CASSVTGGASGANVLTF. The complete variable domain, with remaining parts taken from reference TRBV7-9 and TRBJ2-6, reads DTGVSQNPRHKITKRGQNVTFRCDPISEHNRLYWYRQTLGQGPEFLTYFQNEAQLEKSRLLSDRFSAERPKGSFSTLEIQRTEQGDSAMYLCASSVTGGASGANVLTFGAGSRLTVL.

V usage is TRBV5-1 and J usage is TRBJ1-1, with 9 bases matching TRBD1. CDR1 and CDR2 (germline): SGHRS, YFSETQ. V was pared by 4 bases and J by 1 base, with 5 bases of the junction left unmatched. This CDR3 region has 15 residues. The CDR3 DNA reads TGCGCCAGCAGCCAGGGACAGGGTCCGAACACTGAAGCTTTCTTT. Protein: CASSQGQGPNTEAFF.

The rearrangement uses TRBV2 and TRBJ1-2, with 9 bases that match TRBD1. The V gene end was trimmed by 6 bases and the J gene end by 1 base; junction bases not matched to a gene: 6. The CDR3 is 15 amino acids. The germline gives CDR1 SNHLY, CDR2 FYNNEI. The CDR3 coding sequence is TGTGCCAGCAGGGAGACAGGGGGTTATAACTATGGCTACACCTTC. This sequence encodes CASRETGGYNYGYTF.

The J gene is TRBJ1-2, the V gene TRBV19, with 8 positions matching TRBD1. The trim removed 7 bases at V and 4 bases at J, leaving 11 bases unmatched. The CDR3 spans 15 residues. Per germline, CDR1 LNHDA and CDR2 SQIVND (reference sequence). The CDR3 DNA reads as TGTGCCAGTATAAGAAGATCGACAGGGGTCTATGGCTACACCTTC. This translates into CASIRRSTGVYGYTF. Full variable domain (missing parts from reference TRBV19 and TRBJ1-2): DGGITQSPKYLFRKEGQNVTLSCEQNLNHDAMYWYRQDPGQGLRLIYYSQIVNDFQKGDIAEGYSVSREKKESFPLTVTSAQKNPTAFYLCASIRRSTGVYGYTFGSGTRLTVV.

This chain joins TRBV29-1 and TRBJ2-3; TRBD2 matches 11 bases. Germline V gene lookup returns CDR1 SQVTM and CDR2 ANQGSEA. After removal of 7 bases from V and 1 base from J, the junction contained 7 bases not matched to a gene. This CDR3 is built from 15 residues. The CDR3 spells CSAMMGLAGTDTQYF. DNA for the CDR3: TGCAGCGCTATGATGGGACTAGCGGGCACAGATACGCAGTATTTT.

The chain links TRBV7-2 to TRBJ1-2, with D possibly matching TRBD1 (6 bases). V was trimmed by 5 bases and J by 4 bases, leaving 11 bases between them. CDR1 is SGHTA, CDR2 FQGNSA, per germline. The length of the CDR3 is 13 residues. Here the CDR3 reads CASSPGQSYGYTF. The CDR3 DNA sequence: TGTGCCAGCAGCCCCGGACAGTCCTATGGCTACACCTTC.

The rearrangement uses TRBV19 and TRBJ1-1; 7 bases are a match to TRBD1. J gave up 4 bases and V 7 bases, and 3 bases lay outside the gene matches. Germline lookup yields CDR1 LNHDA and CDR2 SQIVND (reference sequence). The CDR3 loop spans 12 amino acids. The CDR3 here is CASTAGGTEAFF. CDR3 coding DNA: TGTGCCAGTACCGCAGGGGGCACTGAAGCTTTCTTT.